This TCR beta chain was observed in a study of T cell changes during pregnancy in multiple sclerosis. Germline V CDR1 and CDR2: SGHRS, YFSETQ. The CDR3 totals 14 residues. The germline V and J ends were trimmed by 3 bases and 1 base, with 7 bases remaining between them. Sequencing used immunoSEQ multiplex PCR; TCRdb keeps in-frame clones, though not all of them. The table lists around 60,000 clones, about nine tenths of them singletons. The sample was peripheral blood, taken in the second trimester of pregnancy. The chain is built from TRBV5-1 and TRBJ2-2; maybe TRBD1 (5 bases). This clonotype originated in a female donor with multiple sclerosis, enrolled in a pregnancy study. DNA for the CDR3: TGCGCCAGCAGCTCCGGACAGAACACCGGGGAGCTGTTTTTT. This translates into CASSSGQNTGELFF.